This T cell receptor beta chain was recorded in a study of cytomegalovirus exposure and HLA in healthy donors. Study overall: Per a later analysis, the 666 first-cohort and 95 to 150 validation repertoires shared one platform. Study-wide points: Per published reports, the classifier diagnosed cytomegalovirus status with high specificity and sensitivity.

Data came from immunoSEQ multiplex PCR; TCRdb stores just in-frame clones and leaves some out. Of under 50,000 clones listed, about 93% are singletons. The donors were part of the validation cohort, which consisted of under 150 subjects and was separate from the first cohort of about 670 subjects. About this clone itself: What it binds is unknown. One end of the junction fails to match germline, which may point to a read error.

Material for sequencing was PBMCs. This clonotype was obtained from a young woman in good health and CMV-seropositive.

CDR3 amino acids: CASSLSGGNNYGHTF. The CDR3 region has the DNA TGTGCCAGCAGTTTATCGGGCGGGAATAACTATGGCCACACCTTC. The J gene is TRBJ1-2, the V gene TRBV27; D remains unclear. Per germline, CDR1 MNHEY and CDR2 SMNVEV (reference sequence). The CDR3 loop spans 15 amino acids.